Below, one T cell receptor beta chain is given with its context. Its matching antigen is unknown. TCR beta libraries carry UMIs added by 5'RACE template switching. After re-calling the 5' RACE reads, TCRdb lists one entry per CDR3 protein, DNA absent. This sample contains 500,000 to 700,000 distinct CDR3 sequences. The germline gives CDR1 SGHAT, CDR2 FQNNGV. The CDR3 runs 17 residues. The source of the sample is a study of T cells expressing NK-cell markers. The overall study: Investigators obtained TCR beta repertoires from sorted CD3+CD56+NKG2C+, CD3+CD56+NKG2C- and CD3+CD56-NKG2C+ T cells. General study points: Clones of NKG2C+ T cells that had expanded were of unclear HCMV specificity. The contribution of dominant NKG2C+ clonotypes to CD8+ T cells in about 6 donors was roughly 1.0-7.5%.

The sequence derives from a man younger than 35 in good health. What was sequenced was blood T cells: a sorted CD56 or NKG2C T cell subset, CD4+ or CD8+ T cells, or bulk PBMC T cells (not recorded which). The V gene is TRBV11-2, the J gene TRBJ2-3; the TCRdb D gene call, TRBD1, has no DNA to confirm it. Here the CDR3 reads CASSLVFQGAGADTQYF. Full variable domain (remainder filled in from reference TRBV11-2 and TRBJ2-3): EAGVAQSPRYKIIEKRQSVAFWCNPISGHATLYWYQQILGQGPKLLIQFQNNGVVDDSQLPKDRFSAERLKGVDSTLKIQPAKLEDSAVYLCASSLVFQGAGADTQYFGPGTRLTVL.